These 32 T cell receptor beta chains were all obtained from the same sample, sequenced in a study of T-cell reconstitution after alpha-beta-depleted transplantation in children. A TCRbeta library incorporating unique molecular identifiers was prepared. TCRdb independently ran MiXCR on the PCR reads; one entry per CDR3 protein. This sample carries about 610,000 distinct CDR3 sequences, about 10% of them seen once, and the ten largest clones take approximately 4.1%. The sample was PBMCs from the stem cell graft donor, taken from the stem cell graft. These receptors originate from a human donor who donated a stem cell graft to a child with acute myeloid leukemia.

This clonotype has more than one count but fewer than ten. The genes are TRBV20-1 and TRBJ1-2; no clear D gene. The V end was cut by 0 bases, the J end by 10 bases, with 9 bases between. The length of the CDR3 is 11 residues. CDR1 is DFQATT and CDR2 is SNEGSKA in the germline V gene (reference sequence). CDR3 DNA: TGCAGTGCTAGAGACCGGGTAGTCTACACCTTC. It yields the protein CSARDRVVYTF.

This clonotype occurred many times. The chain combines TRBV20-1 with TRBJ2-3; D may be TRBD2 (7 bases). Germline V gene lookup returns CDR1 DFQATT and CDR2 SNEGSKA (reference sequence). The V end lost 6 bases, the J end lost 2 bases, and 21 bases lay between the germline ends. The CDR3 is 16 amino acids. CDR3 nucleotide sequence: TGCAGTGCCCCATTTGGGGGAGGGGGGGCCACAGATACGCAGTATTTT. It yields the protein CSAPFGGGGATDTQYF.

The V call is TRBV6-5, the J call TRBJ2-1; tentative D call: TRBD2 (6 bases). The CDR3 extends over 15 amino acids. Germline-derived CDR1 and CDR2 are MNHEY and SVGAGI. The V end lost 4 bases, the J end lost 3 bases, and 13 bases lay between the germline ends. The CDR3 loop reads CASSWGLPHYNEQFF. The CDR3 coding sequence is TGTGCCAGCAGTTGGGGACTCCCCCACTACAATGAGCAGTTCTTC.

This sequence joins TRBV28 and TRBJ2-5; 8 nucleotides line up with TRBD1. With 3 bases clipped from V and 5 bases from J, the junction kept 5 bases outside the gene matches. Germline V gives CDR1 MDHEN, CDR2 SYDVKM. The CDR3 has 14 residues. CDR3 in amino acids: CASSFRTGLETQYF. The CDR3 DNA is TGTGCCAGCAGTTTCCGGACAGGGTTGGAGACCCAGTACTTC. The full variable domain, rest sourced from reference TRBV28 and TRBJ2-5, is DVKVTQSSRYLVKRTGEKVFLECVQDMDHENMFWYRQDPGLGLRLIYFSYDVKMKEKGDIPEGYSVSREKKERFSLILESASTNQTSMYLCASSFRTGLETQYFGPGTRLLVL.

This clonotype was seen more than once but under ten times. The chain carries TRBV20-1 and TRBJ2-4; 9 bases fit TRBD1. Germline-derived CDR1 and CDR2 are DFQATT and SNEGSKA (reference sequence). The CDR3 spans 15 residues. V gave up 0 bases and J gave up 8 bases; unmatched junction bases: 8. In DNA form, the CDR3 reads TGCAGTGCTAGAGATGTGGGACAGGGTTCGCACATTCAGTACTTC. This codes for CSARDVGQGSHIQYF.

This clonotype appeared a few times. V usage is TRBV5-1 and J usage is TRBJ2-1; 8 bases agree with TRBD1. The CDR3 has 15 amino acids. Germline trimming cut 0 bases from V and 5 bases from J; bases unmatched to any gene: 4. Germline values: CDR1 SGHRS, CDR2 YFSETQ. The CDR3 DNA sequence: TGCGCCAGCAGCTTGGCAGGGGGCGGACACAATGAGCAGTTCTTC. This sequence encodes CASSLAGGGHNEQFF.

The chain couples TRBV20-1 to TRBJ2-1, with D perhaps matching TRBD1 (5 bases). Looked up from germline, CDR1 is DFQATT and CDR2 is SNEGSKA (reference sequence). The V end was cut by 3 bases, the J end by 4 bases, with 13 bases between. The CDR3 is made up of 14 amino acids. This CDR3 is CSARSRTPYNEQFF. The CDR3 bases are TGCAGTGCTAGGTCCCGGACACCTTACAATGAGCAGTTCTTC.

The V call is TRBV6-1, the J call TRBJ2-1; 8 nucleotides line up with TRBD2. The germline gives CDR1 MNHNS, CDR2 SASEGT. The V segment lost 5 bases and the J segment 6 bases; nucleotides outside the gene matches: 9. This CDR3 comprises 15 residues. CDR3 in amino acids: CASSPGGRPSNEQFF. As DNA, the CDR3 is TGTGCCAGCAGTCCCGGCGGGAGGCCGTCCAATGAGCAGTTCTTC.

J is TRBJ2-7 and V is TRBV5-1, with D possibly TRBD2 on 6 matching bases. Per germline, CDR1 SGHRS and CDR2 YFSETQ. V was trimmed by 4 bases and J by 2 bases, leaving 19 bases between them. The CDR3 runs to 16 residues. CDR3 sequence reads: CASSRGGAPGTYEQYF. DNA of the CDR3: TGCGCCAGCAGCCGTGGAGGGGCCCCAGGGACCTACGAGCAGTACTTC.

Points on this clonotype: A much larger clone differs by one base, so this may be a read error. The CDR3 ends on some other residue instead of the conserved phenylalanine or tryptophan, so this is likely a read error. The chain has TRBV5-1 and TRBJ1-3, with TRBD1 identical over 7 bases. This CDR3 has 16 residues. Losses at the gene ends were 4 bases for V and 0 bases for J; bases not matched to a gene: 7. Germline assignment: CDR1 SGHRS and CDR2 YFSETQ. The CDR3 loop reads CASSPGQPFSGNTIYY. CDR3 DNA: TGCGCCAGCAGCCCGGGACAGCCATTCTCTGGAAACACCATATATTAT.

This clonotype was recorded many times. The DNA for the CDR3 is TGCAGTGCTACACAAGGGGGCGAGCAGTACTTC. Protein: CSATQGGEQYF. The rearrangement uses TRBV20-1 and TRBJ2-7; possible D gene TRBD1, 6 bases. CDR1 and CDR2 (germline): DFQATT, SNEGSKA (reference sequence). V was shortened by 4 bases and J by 6 bases, with 10 bases between the two germline ends. The CDR3 is made up of 11 amino acids.

This clonotype was observed many times. The rearrangement joins TRBV29-1 to TRBJ2-1; perhaps TRBD2 as D (7 bases). There are 14 residues in the CDR3. The germline V gene has CDR1 SQVTM and CDR2 ANQGSEA. Trimming shortened V by 4 bases and J by 4 bases, and 14 bases separated the two germline ends. The CDR3 DNA follows: TGCAGCGTTGTAGGGGGGGGCTCGTACAATGAGCAGTTCTTC. This encodes CSVVGGGSYNEQFF.

This clonotype was seen ten or more times. The rearrangement links TRBV25-1 to TRBJ2-1, with 11 bases aligning to TRBD2. The CDR3 loop spans 15 amino acids. J gave up 5 bases and V 8 bases, and 8 bases lay outside the gene matches. From germline, CDR1 is MGHDK and CDR2 SYGVNS. CDR3 region: CASATSGIVNNEQFF. CDR3 bases: TGTGCCAGCGCGACTAGCGGGATAGTCAACAATGAGCAGTTCTTC.

This chain connects TRBV9 to TRBJ1-5, with 7 bases matching TRBD1. Germline V gene sequence: CDR1 SGDLS, CDR2 YYNGEE. The CDR3 extends over 15 amino acids. The V gene end was trimmed by 3 bases and the J gene end by 2 bases; junction bases not matched to a gene: 5. This CDR3 is CASSATGLGNQPQHF. CDR3 in DNA: TGTGCCAGCAGCGCGACAGGGTTGGGCAATCAGCCCCAGCATTTT.

This chain uses TRBV24-1 with TRBJ2-2; TRBD1 agrees at 9 bases. The V segment lost 4 bases and the J segment 5 bases; nucleotides outside the gene matches: 10. Germline V CDR1 and CDR2: KGHDR, SFDVKD. The CDR3 has 17 residues. CDR3 sequence (DNA): TGTGCCACCAGTGACTCCGGGACAGGGCCTTGGACCGGGGAGCTGTTTTTT. Translation gives CATSDSGTGPWTGELFF.

This clonotype appeared many times. This chain joins TRBV20-1 and TRBJ1-1, with D possibly being TRBD1 (5 bases). This CDR3 region has 13 residues. V lost 6 bases to trimming and J lost 4 bases, with 15 bases between them. The germline CDR1 and CDR2 sequences are DFQATT and SNEGSKA (reference sequence). CDR3 protein: CSALRGVSTEAFF. DNA for the CDR3: TGCAGTGCCCTCCGGGGGGTATCCACTGAAGCTTTCTTT.

This clonotype was detected many times. V is TRBV4-3 and J is TRBJ2-2; 13 bases match TRBD2. The CDR3 length is 19 residues. Germline CDR1 reads LGHNA; CDR2 reads YSLEER. The V segment lost 1 base and the J segment 6 bases; nucleotides outside the gene matches: 11. The chain's CDR3 is CASSQGLAGGGGGPGELFF. CDR3 bases: TGCGCCAGCAGCCAAGGACTAGCGGGAGGTGGGGGCGGGCCCGGGGAGCTGTTTTTT.

This clonotype was observed a handful of times. In DNA, the CDR3 is TGTGCCAGCACCATTGACAGTTCCTACGAGCAGTACTTC. Translated, it gives CASTIDSSYEQYF. The rearrangement uses TRBV28 and TRBJ2-7, with D possibly being TRBD1 (5 bases). The V gene lost 7 bases and the J gene lost 1 base, with 11 bases spanning the gap. CDR1 is MDHEN, CDR2 SYDVKM, per germline. The CDR3 contains 13 residues.

The V gene is TRBV30, the J gene TRBJ2-7; D could derive from TRBD1 or TRBD2 (5 bases each). Trimming took off 4 bases at V and 2 bases at J, with 9 bases between the two ends. In germline, CDR1 is GTSNPN, CDR2 SVGIG (reference sequence). The CDR3 is 12 residues long. The CDR3 spells CAWTKGPYEQYF. CDR3 coding DNA: TGTGCCTGGACGAAGGGACCCTACGAGCAGTACTTC.

The sample holds many counts of this clonotype. CDR3 nucleotide sequence: TGCAGCGTGGACCTAGCGGGACGGTCCTACAATGAGCAGTTCTTC. As protein: CSVDLAGRSYNEQFF. The V and J genes are TRBV29-1 and TRBJ2-1; TRBD2 aligns across 9 bases. The junction had 7 bases not matched to a gene; V was cut back by 6 bases and J by 1 base. Germline loops: CDR1 SQVTM, CDR2 ANQGSEA. The CDR3 spans 15 residues.

The sample holds many counts of this clonotype. The junction and the germline gene differ at one end; a read error may be behind it. The genes are TRBV7-9 and TRBJ2-3; D ambiguous. The CDR3 totals 12 residues. Germline V gives CDR1 SEHNR, CDR2 FQNEAQ (reference sequence). This CDR3 is CASSLLTDTQYF. In nucleotides, the CDR3 is TGCGCCAGCAGCTTGTTGACAGATACGCAGTATTTT.

This clonotype came up many times. J is TRBJ2-3 and V is TRBV29-1; D remains unclear. V was pared by 4 bases and J by 2 bases, with 16 bases between. The CDR3 has 15 amino acids. The germline CDR1 and CDR2 sequences are SQVTM and ANQGSEA. The CDR3 loop is CSVVLLVTNTDTQYF. CDR3 DNA sequence: TGCAGCGTTGTCCTACTGGTTACTAACACAGATACGCAGTATTTT.

The CDR3 coding sequence is TGCGCCAGCAGCCCTCAAGGCGATGGTAGATACGAGCAGTACTTC. It translates to CASSPQGDGRYEQYF. This sequence joins TRBV5-1 and TRBJ2-7; no firm D call. The V and J ends lost 4 bases and 4 bases respectively, with 18 bases between them. This CDR3 has 15 amino acids. Germline-derived CDR1 and CDR2 are SGHRS and YFSETQ.

This clonotype was recorded a few times. The chain recombines TRBV4-2 with TRBJ2-7; 10 nucleotides agree with TRBD1. The J segment lost 2 bases and the V segment lost 2 bases, leaving 3 bases of the junction unmatched. The CDR3 is made up of 15 amino acids. The germline gives CDR1 LGHNA, CDR2 YNFKEQ. CDR3 sequence reads: CASSQPGTGAYEQYF. CDR3 sequence (DNA): TGTGCCAGCAGCCAACCCGGGACAGGGGCCTACGAGCAGTACTTC.

This clonotype came up a few times. This chain uses TRBV28 with TRBJ2-5, with D possibly being TRBD1 (6 bases). Trimming stripped 7 bases from V and 4 bases from J, with 10 bases between. This CDR3 has 12 amino acids. CDR1 MDHEN and CDR2 SYDVKM come from the germline V gene. The CDR3 spells CASTGTSETQYF. DNA of the CDR3: TGTGCCAGCACAGGGACATCAGAGACCCAGTACTTC.

This clonotype was observed a few times. V is TRBV20-1 and J is TRBJ2-1; D call uncertain. The ends were cut back, 0 bases at V and 3 bases at J, with 15 bases in the middle. Germline-derived CDR1 and CDR2 are DFQATT and SNEGSKA (reference sequence). This CDR3 has 16 amino acids. CDR3 residues: CSARDRTKLGYNEQFF. CDR3 DNA sequence: TGCAGTGCTAGAGATAGAACCAAACTCGGCTACAATGAGCAGTTCTTC.

This clonotype has just a few counts. The chain recombines TRBV7-8 with TRBJ1-5; D might be TRBD1 (6 bases). The CDR3 sequence is 15 residues long. Germline V lookup: CDR1 SGHVS, CDR2 FQNEAQ. V was shortened by 6 bases and J by 5 bases, with 17 bases between the two germline ends. The CDR3 nucleotides read TGTGCCAGCAGTGCCTGGGGGGGGGCAGATCAGCCCCAGCATTTT. This translates into CASSAWGGADQPQHF. Using reference TRBV7-8 and TRBJ1-5 for the parts outside the CDR3, the full variable domain is GAGVSQSPRYKVAKRGQDVALRCDPISGHVSLFWYQQALGQGPEFLTYFQNEAQLDKSGLPSDRFFAERPEGSVSTLKIQRTQQEDSAVYLCASSAWGGADQPQHFGDGTRLSIL.

This chain connects TRBV6-1 to TRBJ1-3; D unresolved. Germline V lookup: CDR1 MNHNS, CDR2 SASEGT. There are 15 residues in the CDR3. Deletions cut 6 bases from V and 0 bases from J, with 12 bases between. The CDR3 sequence: CASRARAHSGNTIYF. CDR3 nucleotide sequence: TGTGCCAGCAGGGCCCGGGCCCACTCTGGAAACACCATATATTTT.

V and J are TRBV28 and TRBJ2-7, with 7 bases fitting TRBD2. The CDR3 length is 12 residues. V lost 8 bases, J lost 3 bases, and 4 bases stayed unmatched. CDR1 is MDHEN and CDR2 is SYDVKM in the germline V gene. The CDR3 is CASGGGDYEQYF. CDR3 nucleotide sequence: TGTGCCAGCGGGGGGGGAGACTACGAGCAGTACTTC. The full variable domain, its missing parts supplied by reference TRBV28 and TRBJ2-7, is DVKVTQSSRYLVKRTGEKVFLECVQDMDHENMFWYRQDPGLGLRLIYFSYDVKMKEKGDIPEGYSVSREKKERFSLILESASTNQTSMYLCASGGGDYEQYFGPGTRLTVT.

This clonotype was seen only a few times. The chain combines TRBV4-2 with TRBJ2-3; 12 bases are a match to TRBD2. The trim removed 5 bases at V and 4 bases at J, leaving 7 bases unmatched. From germline, CDR1 is LGHNA and CDR2 YNFKEQ. The CDR3 sequence is 16 residues long. The CDR3 loop is CASSSTLAGGPDTQYF. DNA of the CDR3: TGTGCCAGCAGCTCAACCCTAGCGGGAGGGCCAGATACGCAGTATTTT.

As concerns this clonotype: It is likely a read error, because the conserved phenylalanine at the end of the CDR3 is missing. CDR3 sequence (DNA): TGTGCCAGCAGCGCTAGCGGCTCCTACAATGAGCAGTTCTGC. Translated, it gives CASSASGSYNEQFC. The chain has TRBV12-3 or TRBV12-4 and TRBJ2-1; 7 bases map to TRBD2. The CDR3 has 14 residues. The trim removed 6 bases at V and 0 bases at J, leaving 2 bases unmatched.

The rearrangement uses TRBV7-2 and TRBJ1-1, with no clear D. V lost 4 bases and J lost 3, with 12 bases in between. Germline V CDR1 and CDR2: SGHTA, FQGNSA. The CDR3 length is 14 residues. The CDR3 coding sequence is TGTGCCAGCAGCTCCCTAGAGAGGGACACTGAAGCTTTCTTT. It specifies CASSSLERDTEAFF.